The subject of this entry is one TCR beta chain. Other DNA sequences in this specimen translate into the identical CDR3. V gave up 3 bases and J gave up 1 base, with 7 bases separating them. CDR1 LNHDA and CDR2 SQIVND come from the germline V gene (reference sequence). CDR3 size: 13 residues. Authors' methods: Amplification from reference gene primers served as the basis for estimated nucleated cell counts. Clones were sequenced by immunoSEQ multiplex PCR, and TCRdb holds only the in-frame ones, with some missing. The DNA gave D and trimming, while V, J and clone size come from that table. The sample carries some 120,000 clones, 84% recorded once. The sample is drawn from a study of blood T cell repertoires in COVID-19. Study in general: COVID-19 samples from acute and convalescent phases originated in the United States, Italy and Spain. T cells, B-cell-depleted T cells, or PBMCs provided the cDNA or gDNA that served as material.

The specimen was peripheral blood. The V gene is TRBV19, the J gene TRBJ2-7; tentatively, D is TRBD1 (5 bases). The clonotype originates from a woman under 40 who had recovered from COVID-19. The CDR3 DNA reads TGTGCCAGTAGTATTCCAGGGTCCTACGAGCAGTACTTC. Residues: CASSIPGSYEQYF.